These 29 T cell receptor beta chains were sequenced from one sample in a study of cytomegalovirus exposure and HLA in healthy donors. Assay: immunoSEQ multiplex PCR; the TCRdb copy retains only in-frame clones and omits some. The sample has 55,000 to 70,000 clones; around 94% are singletons. The sample comprised PBMCs. The receptor set was obtained from a man between 18 and 29 years old in good health and CMV-seronegative.

This clone was found a few times. This chain links TRBV11-3 with TRBJ2-7; 11 bases are a match to TRBD1. V lost 5 bases to trimming and J lost 0 bases; unmatched junction nucleotides: 3. Per the germline V gene, CDR1 is SGHNT and CDR2 is YENEEA. This CDR3 is 15 amino acids long. The CDR3 DNA sequence: TGTGCCAGCAGCCTCGGACAGGGGGCCTCCTACGAGCAGTACTTC. It yields the protein CASSLGQGASYEQYF.

The rearrangement uses TRBV4-3 and TRBJ2-1; the match to TRBD2 covers 7 bases. Losses at the gene ends were 1 base for V and 2 bases for J; bases not matched to a gene: 17. Germline CDR1 LGHNA, CDR2 YSLEER. The CDR3 is made up of 20 amino acids. The CDR3 DNA reads as TGCGCCAGCAGCCAAGTTTTAGGCGGGAGTGGGGAGTGTACCTACAATGAGCAGTTCTTC. It yields the protein CASSQVLGGSGECTYNEQFF.

The chain couples TRBV5-1 to TRBJ1-1, with a weak D call TRBD1 (5 bases). Germline CDR1 reads SGHRS; CDR2 reads YFSETQ. This CDR3 is built from 14 residues. Deletions cut 2 bases from V and 7 bases from J, with 15 bases between. The CDR3 spells CASSFMGLGFEAFF. The CDR3 DNA follows: TGCGCCAGCAGCTTCATGGGGCTCGGATTTGAAGCTTTCTTT.

The CDR3 DNA is TGTGCCAGCACATACATGGAGGAACTGTTTTTT. It encodes CASTYMEELFF. The chain uses TRBV6-1 and TRBJ1-4; D is unclear. The CDR3 totals 11 residues. Trimming removed 7 bases from V and 12 bases from J, with 12 bases in between. Germline V CDR1 and CDR2: MNHNS, SASEGT.

This chain connects TRBV5-1 to TRBJ2-7; D perhaps matches TRBD2 (7 bases). V lost 3 bases and J 5 bases, leaving 9 bases between the germline ends. The CDR3 extends over 12 amino acids. CDR1 SGHRS and CDR2 YFSETQ come from the germline V gene. The CDR3 here is CASSYGGHEQYF. Written as DNA, the CDR3 is TGCGCCAGCAGCTACGGGGGGCACGAGCAGTACTTC.

This rearrangement joins TRBV28 to TRBJ2-3; D might be TRBD2 (6 bases). Trimming removed 0 bases at V and 4 bases at J, with 17 bases between. The CDR3 totals 17 residues. Germline CDR1 MDHEN, CDR2 SYDVKM. This CDR3 is CASSLWVRERDADTQYF. The CDR3 DNA sequence: TGTGCCAGCAGTTTATGGGTACGGGAGAGGGATGCAGATACGCAGTATTTT.

The chain recombines TRBV13 with TRBJ2-7; 8 bases agree with TRBD2. CDR3 length equals 14 residues. Germline assignment: CDR1 PRHDT and CDR2 FYEKMQ (reference sequence). The V segment lost 5 bases and the J segment 0 bases; nucleotides outside the gene matches: 3. CDR3 sequence: CASSPGGFSYEQYF. The CDR3 nucleotides are TGTGCCAGCAGCCCGGGAGGGTTCTCCTACGAGCAGTACTTC.

The chain couples TRBV13 to TRBJ2-1; possibly TRBD2 for D (6 bases). V was trimmed by 5 bases and J by 1 base, leaving 18 bases between them. The CDR3 is made up of 17 amino acids. Per germline, CDR1 PRHDT and CDR2 FYEKMQ (reference sequence). This chain's CDR3 is CASSQRYGDLSYNEQFF. CDR3 bases: TGTGCCAGCAGCCAAAGGTATGGGGACTTGTCCTACAATGAGCAGTTCTTC.

The sample holds one count of this clone. The rearrangement joins TRBV9 to TRBJ1-2; D is perhaps TRBD1 (5 bases). Per the germline V gene, CDR1 is SGDLS and CDR2 is YYNGEE. The CDR3 runs 14 residues. The germline V and J ends were trimmed by 3 bases and 5 bases, with 14 bases remaining between them. This chain's CDR3 is CASSAVDSAYGYTF. The CDR3, as DNA: TGTGCCAGCAGCGCGGTAGACAGCGCGTATGGCTACACCTTC.

This chain uses TRBV20-1 with TRBJ2-7; maybe TRBD2 (5 bases). Germline assignment: CDR1 DFQATT and CDR2 SNEGSKA (reference sequence). This CDR3 is 9 amino acids long. In DNA form, the CDR3 reads TGCAGAAATCGGGAAGAGCAGTACTTC. Amino acid sequence: CRNREEQYF.

For the CDR3, the DNA is TGTGCCAGCAGGGCGACAGGGGCGGCTAATGAAAAACTGTTTTTT. Protein: CASRATGAANEKLFF. The genes are TRBV28 and TRBJ1-4; 8 bases align to TRBD1. J was trimmed by 3 bases and V by 6 bases; bases with no gene match: 6. Germline CDR1 MDHEN, CDR2 SYDVKM. The CDR3 sequence is 15 residues long.

The chain links TRBV9 to TRBJ1-1; TRBD1 matches 8 bases. Germline CDR1 and CDR2: SGDLS and YYNGEE. There are 18 residues in the CDR3. V trimming: 4 bases; J trimming: 3 bases; junction bases outside the gene matches: 17. CDR3 residues: CASSPRFGTGGGDTEAFF. Here the CDR3 DNA reads TGTGCCAGCAGCCCCCGCTTCGGTACAGGGGGAGGGGACACTGAAGCTTTCTTT.

This clone appeared a few times. V gene TRBV7-9 combines with J gene TRBJ1-2; TRBD1 matches at 7 bases. The CDR3 sequence is 13 residues long. The V gene's germline CDR1 is SEHNR and CDR2 FQNEAQ (reference sequence). V shed 10 bases, J shed 5 bases, and the junction held 10 bases outside the gene matches. The CDR3 here is CATRTGVWYGYTF. For the CDR3, the DNA is TGTGCCACCCGAACAGGGGTCTGGTATGGCTACACCTTC.

This chain connects TRBV5-6 to TRBJ1-4; 9 bases agree with TRBD1. J was trimmed by 14 bases and V by 2 bases; bases with no gene match: 7. The germline V gene has CDR1 SGHDT and CDR2 YYEEEE. The CDR3 runs to 13 residues. The CDR3 reads CASSFDRGGLLFF. The CDR3, as DNA: TGTGCCAGCAGCTTTGACAGGGGGGGCCTTCTGTTTTTT.

This chain joins TRBV21-1 and TRBJ2-2; the table gives TRBD1 as D, unverified against the DNA. TRBV21-1 is a known pseudogene. The CDR3 contains 17 residues. The DNA of the CDR3 is TGTGCCAGCAGCAGGTCTCCGGAACAGTGTAGCACCGGGGAGCTGTTTTTT. Encoded protein: CASSRSPEQCSTGELFF.

This chain connects TRBV15 to TRBJ2-4, with unresolved D. The CDR3 runs to 15 residues. V lost 0 bases and J lost 0, with 6 bases in between. Germline CDR1 LNHNV, CDR2 YYDKDF (reference sequence). The CDR3 loop is CATSRDGIAKNIQYF. As DNA, the CDR3 is TGTGCCACCAGCAGAGATGGCATAGCCAAAAACATTCAGTACTTC. Full variable domain (missing parts from reference TRBV15 and TRBJ2-4): DAMVIQNPRYQVTQFGKPVTLSCSQTLNHNVMYWYQQKSSQAPKLLFHYYDKDFNNEADTPDNFQSRRPNTSFCFLDIRSPGLGDTAMYLCATSRDGIAKNIQYFGAGTRLSVL.

The chain carries TRBV6-5 and TRBJ2-6; 7 nucleotides agree with TRBD1. Trimming took 2 bases from V and 2 from J; bases not matched to a gene: 3. The CDR3 loop spans 16 amino acids. Germline V gene sequence: CDR1 MNHEY, CDR2 SVGAGI. Here the CDR3 reads CASSYRGGAGANVLTF. CDR3 coding DNA: TGTGCCAGCAGTTACAGAGGGGGCGCTGGGGCCAACGTCCTGACTTTC.

This clone was detected only once. This chain connects TRBV5-1 to TRBJ2-2; maybe TRBD1 (6 bases). The CDR3 has 16 residues. The germline V gene has CDR1 SGHRS and CDR2 YFSETQ. V shed 4 bases and J shed 4 bases, with 17 bases lying between them. The CDR3 spells CASSLSGGAGTGELFF. The CDR3 DNA is TGCGCCAGCAGCCTTAGTGGGGGCGCAGGCACCGGGGAGCTGTTTTTT.

This chain uses TRBV18 with TRBJ2-1, with 7 bases lining up with TRBD1. Losses at the gene ends were 4 bases for V and 6 bases for J; bases not matched to a gene: 3. The CDR3 contains 13 residues. Germline loops: CDR1 KGHSH, CDR2 LQKENI. In nucleotides, the CDR3 is TGTGCCAGCTCACTTGGACAGGCCAATGAGCAGTTCTTC. Protein product: CASSLGQANEQFF.

The chain links TRBV19 to TRBJ2-3, with 9 bases that match TRBD1. Germline lookup yields CDR1 LNHDA and CDR2 SQIVND (reference sequence). With 6 bases clipped from V and 4 bases from J, the junction kept 5 bases outside the gene matches. This CDR3 spans 14 amino acids. The CDR3 region is CASSPDRGADTQYF. In nucleotides, the CDR3 is TGTGCCAGTAGCCCGGACAGGGGCGCAGATACGCAGTATTTT.

The V call is TRBV19, the J call TRBJ2-5, with 8 bases that match TRBD1. The germline V gene has CDR1 LNHDA and CDR2 SQIVND (reference sequence). The CDR3 runs to 15 residues. Losses at the gene ends were 3 bases for V and 4 bases for J; bases not matched to a gene: 7. The chain's CDR3 is CASSIPQGDGETQYF. DNA of the CDR3: TGTGCCAGTAGTATCCCACAGGGGGATGGAGAGACCCAGTACTTC.

This sequence joins TRBV21-1 and TRBJ1-5. TRBV21-1 counts as a pseudogene. This CDR3 has 16 residues. CDR3 loop: CASSKARRNSNQPQHF. DNA for the CDR3: TGTGCCAGCAGCAAAGCGCGGCGAAATAGCAATCAGCCCCAGCATTTT.

The chain employs TRBV5-4 and TRBJ2-3; the D is unclear. The CDR3 loop spans 16 amino acids. Germline V gene sequence: CDR1 SGHNT, CDR2 YYREEE (reference sequence). V lost 4 bases to trimming and J lost 4 bases, with 19 bases between them. Here the CDR3 reads CASSPPDSRKADTQYF. CDR3 coding DNA: TGTGCCAGCAGCCCGCCAGACTCTCGAAAGGCAGATACGCAGTATTTT.

This chain joins TRBV20-1 and TRBJ1-2, with 8 bases aligning to TRBD1. CDR3 length equals 11 residues. Per the germline V gene, CDR1 is DFQATT and CDR2 is SNEGSKA (reference sequence). V gave up 6 bases and J gave up 7 bases; unmatched junction bases: 4. As DNA, the CDR3 is TGCAGTGCACGGGACAGGAGTGGCTACACCTTC. Translation: CSARDRSGYTF.

The chain carries TRBV29-1 and TRBJ2-3; 10 positions agree with TRBD2. V lost 5 bases and J lost 0; bases outside the gene matches: 14. CDR3 length equals 18 residues. Germline V gene lookup returns CDR1 SQVTM and CDR2 ANQGSEA. The CDR3 loop is CSVRPASGRHPSTDTQYF. The CDR3 DNA reads as TGCAGCGTTCGCCCGGCTAGCGGGAGACACCCTAGCACAGATACGCAGTATTTT.

The gene calls are TRBV4-1 and TRBJ2-7; 10 bases are a match to TRBD1. From germline, CDR1 is MGHRA and CDR2 YSYEKL. CDR3 length equals 19 residues. Germline trimming cut 1 base from V and 5 bases from J; bases unmatched to any gene: 17. CDR3 region: CASSQGVWDRGNIVHEQYF. DNA for the CDR3: TGCGCCAGCAGCCAAGGGGTCTGGGACAGGGGAAACATCGTCCACGAGCAGTACTTC.

J is TRBJ2-1 and V is TRBV7-9; 11 bases are shared with TRBD2. Germline CDR1 reads SEHNR; CDR2 reads FQNEAQ (reference sequence). This CDR3 contains 16 residues. The V and J ends lost 5 bases and 7 bases, in that order; junction bases with no gene match: 10. The CDR3: CASSPRSGREWNEQFF. The CDR3, as DNA: TGTGCCAGCAGCCCCCGTAGCGGGAGGGAGTGGAATGAGCAGTTCTTC. Supplemented by reference TRBV7-9 and TRBJ2-1, the full variable domain reads DTGVSQNPRHKITKRGQNVTFRCDPISEHNRLYWYRQTLGQGPEFLTYFQNEAQLEKSRLLSDRFSAERPKGSFSTLEIQRTEQGDSAMYLCASSPRSGREWNEQFFGPGTRLTVL.

This chain connects TRBV18 to TRBJ1-1, with D perhaps TRBD1 (5 bases). V was clipped by 2 bases and J by 0 bases, with 19 bases between them. CDR1 and CDR2 (germline): KGHSH, LQKENI. This CDR3 has 18 amino acids. CDR3 bases: TGTGCCAGCTCACCATATCCCGGGACTCTTAGAATGAACACTGAAGCTTTCTTT. As protein: CASSPYPGTLRMNTEAFF.

CDR3 protein: CASRGQDRVHYGYTF. CDR3 DNA: TGTGCCAGCAGGGGTCAGGACAGGGTACACTATGGCTACACCTTC. The V and J genes are TRBV6-5 and TRBJ1-2, with 8 bases that match TRBD1. The junction had 9 bases not matched to a gene; V was cut back by 6 bases and J by 3 bases. The CDR3 covers 15 residues. Germline V gene data show CDR1 as MNHEY and CDR2 as SVGAGI.